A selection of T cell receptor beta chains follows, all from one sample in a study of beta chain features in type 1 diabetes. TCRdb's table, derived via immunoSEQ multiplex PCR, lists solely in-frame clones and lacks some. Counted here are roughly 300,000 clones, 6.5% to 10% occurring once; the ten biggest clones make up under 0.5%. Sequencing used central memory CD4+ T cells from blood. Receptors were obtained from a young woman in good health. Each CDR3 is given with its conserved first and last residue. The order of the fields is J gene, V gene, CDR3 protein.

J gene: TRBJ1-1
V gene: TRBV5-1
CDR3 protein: CASSFNPTREAFF

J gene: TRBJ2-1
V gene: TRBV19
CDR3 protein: CASSMSLSNNEQFF

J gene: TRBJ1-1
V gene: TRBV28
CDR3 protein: CASKRVTEAFF

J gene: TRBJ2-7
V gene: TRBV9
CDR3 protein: CASSANLGAHYEQYF

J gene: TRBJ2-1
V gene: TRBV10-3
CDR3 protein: CAISQGTFYNEQFF

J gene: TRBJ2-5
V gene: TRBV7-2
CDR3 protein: CASSLAGLAGETQYF

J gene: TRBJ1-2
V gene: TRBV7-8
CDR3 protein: CASSLGQPGSYGYTF

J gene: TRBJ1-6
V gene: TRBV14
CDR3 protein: CASSHRQGTYNSPLHF

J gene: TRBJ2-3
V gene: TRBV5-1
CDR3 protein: CASSLAVRDTQYF

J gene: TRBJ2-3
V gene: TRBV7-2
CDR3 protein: CASSRGLAPDTQYF

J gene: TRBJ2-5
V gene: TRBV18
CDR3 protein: CASSPRETQYF

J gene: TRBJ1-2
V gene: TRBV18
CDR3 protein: CASSPRTGGLDYGYTF

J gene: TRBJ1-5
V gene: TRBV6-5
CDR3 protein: CASSYSRRAGNQPQHF

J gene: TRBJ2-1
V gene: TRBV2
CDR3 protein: CASRTGLQYNEQFF

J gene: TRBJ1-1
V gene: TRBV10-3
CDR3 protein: CAISEGPLTSGFF

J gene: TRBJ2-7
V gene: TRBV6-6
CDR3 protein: CASTEPETNQQYF

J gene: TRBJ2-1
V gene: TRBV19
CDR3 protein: CASTVLAGNNEQFF

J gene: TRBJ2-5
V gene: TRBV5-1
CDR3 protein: CASSLAPQQGAETQYF

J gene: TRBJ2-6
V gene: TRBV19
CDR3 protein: CASSPRSAGANVLTF

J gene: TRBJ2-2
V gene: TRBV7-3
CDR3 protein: CASSLYGTGQNTGELFF

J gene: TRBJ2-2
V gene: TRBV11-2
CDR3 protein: CASSLAGVRTGELFF

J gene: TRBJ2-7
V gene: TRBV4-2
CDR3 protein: CASSREYTSYEQYF

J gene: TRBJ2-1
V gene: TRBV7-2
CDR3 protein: CASSFTRWGYNEQFF

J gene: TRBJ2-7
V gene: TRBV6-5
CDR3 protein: CASSYDRGDEQYF

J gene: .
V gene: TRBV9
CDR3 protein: CASTEGGYEQYF

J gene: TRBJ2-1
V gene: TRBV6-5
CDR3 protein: CASSYSIYNEQFF

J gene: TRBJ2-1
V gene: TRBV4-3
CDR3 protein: CASSQDRAYNEQFF

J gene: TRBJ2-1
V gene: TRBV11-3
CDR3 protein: CASSHRLAGGGEQFF

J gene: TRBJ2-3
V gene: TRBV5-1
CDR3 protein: CASSLVAGDTQYF

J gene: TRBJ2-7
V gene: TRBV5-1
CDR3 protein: CASSLAWLAGAEQYF